This entry lists 9 T cell receptor beta chains sequenced from one sample in a study of cytomegalovirus exposure and HLA in healthy donors. With 60 Vbeta and 13 Jbeta primers, the PCR was carried out. Profiling relied on immunoSEQ multiplex PCR, and the TCRdb table lists in-frame clones only, not all of them. Of about 100,000 clones in the sample, around 76% were seen once. The sequencing sample was made of PBMCs. Every receptor here comes from a woman in her sixties or seventies in good health and CMV-seropositive.

The V call is TRBV27, the J call TRBJ1-2; a weak D match, TRBD1 (5 bases). Trimming took off 6 bases at V and 7 bases at J, with 15 bases between the two ends. This CDR3 is 13 amino acids long. Germline CDR1 reads MNHEY; CDR2 reads SMNVEV (reference sequence). CDR3: CASRPTGGGGYTF. The CDR3 nucleotides are TGTGCCAGCAGACCCACGGGGGGTGGTGGCTACACCTTC.

The rearrangement links TRBV28 to TRBJ2-2; perhaps TRBD2 as D (6 bases). Trimming pared 8 bases from V and 1 base from J, leaving 14 bases between. Germline CDR1 is MDHEN and CDR2 is SYDVKM. The CDR3 loop spans 15 amino acids. The CDR3 bases are TGTGCCAGCTCCCTGGGACTCTTGAACACCGGGGAGCTGTTTTTT. Translated: CASSLGLLNTGELFF. Complete variable domain (other parts from reference TRBV28 and TRBJ2-2): DVKVTQSSRYLVKRTGEKVFLECVQDMDHENMFWYRQDPGLGLRLIYFSYDVKMKEKGDIPEGYSVSREKKERFSLILESASTNQTSMYLCASSLGLLNTGELFFGEGSRLTVL.

V is TRBV18 and J is TRBJ2-7, with 9 positions matching TRBD1. V shed 2 bases, J shed 3 bases, and the junction held 8 bases outside the gene matches. The CDR3 is 16 residues long. Germline CDR1 is KGHSH and CDR2 is LQKENI. The CDR3 DNA reads TGTGCCAGCTCACCAACGACAGGGGGTTTAGTCTACGAGCAGTACTTC. Protein product: CASSPTTGGLVYEQYF.

The chain employs TRBV28 and TRBJ2-7; no firm D call. The CDR3 is 13 residues long. V shed 3 bases and J shed 3 bases, with 9 bases lying between them. Germline V lookup: CDR1 MDHEN, CDR2 SYDVKM. The CDR3 bases are TGTGCCAGCAGTTTCTCGGGTTACTACGAGCAGTACTTC. Translated: CASSFSGYYEQYF.

The chain links TRBV5-1 to TRBJ2-3; 8 nucleotides line up with TRBD1. Germline V lookup: CDR1 SGHRS, CDR2 YFSETQ. V trimming: 3 bases; J trimming: 4 bases; junction bases outside the gene matches: 7. The CDR3 contains 15 residues. The CDR3 loop is CASSYGQGGSDTQYF. CDR3 coding DNA: TGCGCCAGCAGCTACGGACAGGGTGGGTCAGATACGCAGTATTTT. The variable domain in full, completed from reference TRBV5-1 and TRBJ2-3, reads KAGVTQTPRYLIKTRGQQVTLSCSPISGHRSVSWYQQTPGQGLQFLFEYFSETQRNKGNFPGRFSGRQFSNSRSEMNVSTLELGDSALYLCASSYGQGGSDTQYFGPGTRLTVL.

This clone has more than one count but fewer than ten. The rearrangement joins TRBV6-6 to TRBJ2-1; D gene uncertain. Germline lookup yields CDR1 MNHNY and CDR2 SVGAGI (reference sequence). The CDR3 loop spans 14 amino acids. Trimming stripped 2 bases from V and 7 bases from J, with 12 bases between. CDR3 nucleotide sequence: TGTGCCAGCAGTTACCCCCTAGGTATGAATGAGCAGTTCTTC. Its translation is CASSYPLGMNEQFF.

V usage is TRBV30 and J usage is TRBJ2-1, with D perhaps TRBD1 (5 bases). The CDR3 loop spans 12 amino acids. From germline, CDR1 is GTSNPN and CDR2 SVGIG (reference sequence). Trimming shortened V by 7 bases and J by 7 bases, and 14 bases separated the two germline ends. CDR3 in amino acids: CASERTLNEQFF. CDR3 DNA sequence: TGTGCCTCCGAAAGGACATTAAATGAGCAGTTCTTC.

The rearrangement uses TRBV7-2 and TRBJ1-3; possibly TRBD1 for D (5 bases). The CDR3 covers 13 residues. Germline values: CDR1 SGHTA, CDR2 FQGNSA. Deletions cut 5 bases from V and 4 bases from J, with 9 bases between. CDR3 sequence reads: CASSTRQGNTIYF. The CDR3 DNA reads as TGTGCCAGCAGCACCAGACAGGGAAACACCATATATTTT.

The chain combines TRBV18 with TRBJ2-3; 11 bases are a match to TRBD2. J was trimmed by 5 bases and V by 3 bases; bases with no gene match: 13. The CDR3 consists of 18 residues. CDR1 is KGHSH, CDR2 LQKENI, per germline. Here the CDR3 DNA reads TGTGCCAGCTCACCGATGCTAGCGGGAGGCCACCAGCTAGATACGCAGTATTTT. The encoded protein is CASSPMLAGGHQLDTQYF.